Listed below are T cell receptor beta chains from one sample, sequenced in a study of monozygotic twins with inflammatory bowel disease. After re-calling the 5' RACE reads, TCRdb lists one entry per CDR3 protein, DNA absent. With some 210,000 distinct CDR3 sequences in the sample, the ten largest clones hold less than 2%. Sequencing was done on a sample of blood. These receptors all stem from a human donor with ulcerative colitis or Crohn's disease, or a healthy co-twin of an affected twin (not recorded which). Both conserved end residues are part of each CDR3. Each record gives: V gene, J gene, CDR3 protein.

TRBV7-8	TRBJ1-5	CASSSGQPNQPQHF
TRBV5-5	TRBJ1-1	CASSLTGGGGTEAFF
TRBV7-9	TRBJ2-3	CASRSGTDTQYF
TRBV7-2	TRBJ2-5	CASSRSGVQETQYF
TRBV27	TRBJ2-5	CASSTTNGLETQYF
TRBV7-9	TRBJ1-1	CASSLATGVSTEAFF
TRBV3-1	TRBJ2-7	CASSQPGLAVYEQYF
TRBV7-2	TRBJ1-5	CASSLLGGDQPQHF
TRBV5-1	TRBJ2-1	CASSLDLAGGNEQFF
TRBV7-8	TRBJ2-1	CASSPRDRGGNEQFF
TRBV5-1	TRBJ2-5	CASSLGDSQETQYF
TRBV5-6	TRBJ2-1	CASSSLAGGNEQFF
TRBV5-4	TRBJ2-1	CASSLGLAGGLNEQFF
TRBV20-1	TRBJ1-2	CSAGPRGGTNYGYTF
TRBV5-1	TRBJ1-1	CASTPRTGNTEAFF
TRBV11-2	TRBJ2-6	CASSPIWDRGLSGANVLTF
TRBV12-3/TRBV12-4	TRBJ1-5	CASSFQGRVNQPQHF
TRBV15	TRBJ2-5	CATSRAQQETQYF
TRBV20-1	TRBJ2-1	CSARSRDRAYNEQFF
TRBV18	TRBJ1-3	CASSPMRDSGNTIYF
TRBV7-8	TRBJ1-5	CASSLQGSNQPQHF
TRBV20-1	TRBJ2-1	CSATGPRSYNEQFF
TRBV7-2	TRBJ2-3	CASSLMGQGANTQYF
TRBV6-5	TRBJ2-1	CASSYGGARNNEQFF
TRBV5-1	TRBJ2-1	CASSLGTSDVVEFF
TRBV20-1	TRBJ1-5	CSARGTAGQPQHF
TRBV25-1	TRBJ1-3	CASRDRDKGNTIYF
TRBV4-1	TRBJ2-7	CASSQEGLAGANSYEQYF
TRBV5-4	TRBJ2-5	CASSLTTTETQYF
TRBV10-3	TRBJ2-7	CAISELAESPYEQYF
TRBV28	TRBJ2-1	CASSLVAGRSNEQFF
TRBV2	TRBJ2-3	CASIPHGTDTQYF
TRBV2	TRBJ1-6	CASRPRTADSPLHF
TRBV10-3	TRBJ2-7	CAISSDYEQYF
TRBV6-1	TRBJ2-7	CASKGTGRHEQYF
TRBV20-1	TRBJ1-2	CSARELKNRGLYGYTF
TRBV5-1	TRBJ2-3	CASSALGQRTDTQYF
TRBV7-3	TRBJ2-5	CASSLRGRIGQETQYF
TRBV3-1	TRBJ2-2	CASSHGRDRVLNGELFF
TRBV5-1	TRBJ1-2	CASSLGGYGYTF
TRBV10-3	TRBJ2-6	CAIRADSGANVLTF
TRBV5-5	TRBJ2-5	CASSLLVTGETQYF
TRBV29-1	TRBJ1-4	CSVGSSAAGGEKLFF
TRBV20-1	TRBJ1-5	CSARGFGPHSNQPQHF
TRBV6-5	TRBJ2-7	CASSSPRQGPYEQYF
TRBV29-1	TRBJ1-1	CSVAGQTTEAFF
TRBV5-1	TRBJ1-1	CASSSATYGQGVSTEAFF
TRBV18	TRBJ2-7	CASSPGHRAHEQYF
TRBV7-9	TRBJ1-1	CASSLGLRGDTEAFF
TRBV5-1	TRBJ1-6	CASSVGNQALVNSPLHF
TRBV7-8	TRBJ1-2	CASSLVARTGSYGYTF
TRBV20-1	TRBJ2-1	CSAPKRVAGGEQFF
TRBV18	TRBJ1-2	CASSPSAGIYGYTF
TRBV6-5	TRBJ1-1	CASSYEGARTEAFF
TRBV20-1	TRBJ2-1	CSARGGAIYNEQFF